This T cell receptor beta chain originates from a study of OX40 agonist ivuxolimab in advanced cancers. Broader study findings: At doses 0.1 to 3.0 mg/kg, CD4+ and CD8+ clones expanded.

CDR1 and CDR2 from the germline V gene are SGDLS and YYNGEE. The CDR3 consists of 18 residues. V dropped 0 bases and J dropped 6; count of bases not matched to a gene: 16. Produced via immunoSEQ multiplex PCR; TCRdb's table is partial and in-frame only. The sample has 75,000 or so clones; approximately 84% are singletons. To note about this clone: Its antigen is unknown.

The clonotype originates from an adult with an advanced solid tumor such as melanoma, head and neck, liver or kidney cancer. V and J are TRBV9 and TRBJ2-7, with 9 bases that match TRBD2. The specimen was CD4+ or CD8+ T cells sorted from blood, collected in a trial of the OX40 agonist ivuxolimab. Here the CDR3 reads CASSVGRTPGGGAGEQYF. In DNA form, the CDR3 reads TGTGCCAGCAGCGTAGGCAGGACCCCTGGCGGGGGGGCCGGCGAGCAGTACTTC.